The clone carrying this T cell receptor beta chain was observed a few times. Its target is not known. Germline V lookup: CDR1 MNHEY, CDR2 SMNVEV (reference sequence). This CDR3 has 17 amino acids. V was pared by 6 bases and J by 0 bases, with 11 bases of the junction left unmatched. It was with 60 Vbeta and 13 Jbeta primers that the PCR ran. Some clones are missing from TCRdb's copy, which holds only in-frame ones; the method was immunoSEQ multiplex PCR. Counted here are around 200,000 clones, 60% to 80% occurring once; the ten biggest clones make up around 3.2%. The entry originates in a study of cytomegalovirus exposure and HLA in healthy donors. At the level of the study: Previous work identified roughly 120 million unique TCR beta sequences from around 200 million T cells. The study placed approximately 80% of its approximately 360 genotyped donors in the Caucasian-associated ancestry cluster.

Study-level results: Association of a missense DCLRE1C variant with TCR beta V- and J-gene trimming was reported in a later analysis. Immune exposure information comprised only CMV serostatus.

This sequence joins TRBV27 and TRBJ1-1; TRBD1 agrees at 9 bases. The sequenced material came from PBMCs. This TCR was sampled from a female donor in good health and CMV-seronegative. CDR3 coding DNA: TGTGCCAGCAGGTTAATACAGGGGGCGCCGATGAACACTGAAGCTTTCTTT. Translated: CASRLIQGAPMNTEAFF.